These 5 T cell receptor beta chains originate from one sample sequenced in a study of T cells in women clearing cervical HPV infection. TCRdb keeps only in-frame clones here, not all; method: immunoSEQ multiplex PCR. The sample totals 25,000 to 35,000 clones. Sequencing was carried out using blood buffy coat. The receptors here all came from a woman aged 18 to 75 with a cervical HPV16 infection that either progressed to CIN3+ or cleared (not recorded which).

About this clone itself: Sequencing ends 3 residues short of the CDR3 end; the germline J gene provides the rest. The chain carries TRBV25-1 and TRBJ2-2; weak D call: TRBD1 (5 bases). The germline V gene encodes CDR1 MGHDK and CDR2 SYGVNS. The CDR3 length is 15 residues. Between the trimmed V and J ends, which lost 4 bases and 3 bases, there was a span of 12 bases. The sequenced part of the CDR3 DNA is TGTGCCAGCAGTGCGGCGTTGGGGCACACCGGGGAG. It codes for CASSAALGHTGE. The CDR3 reads in full as CASSAALGHTGELFF.

On this clone: With the read ending 3 residues before the CDR3 end, the germline J gene is used to fill in that end. This chain joins TRBV5-1 and TRBJ2-2; no clear D. CDR3 size: 12 residues. Germline V CDR1 and CDR2: SGHRS, YFSETQ. V was cut by 5 bases and J by 4 bases, with 6 bases left in between. CDR3 protein: CASSFGTGELFF. Partial CDR3 DNA: TGCGCCAGCAGTTTCGGCACCGGGGAG.

To note about this clone: The CDR3 extends 3 residues past the end of the read, so its final part is completed from the germline J gene. J is TRBJ2-4 and V is TRBV18, with D perhaps TRBD1 (6 bases). The CDR3 is made up of 14 amino acids. The germline CDR1 and CDR2 sequences are KGHSH and LQKENI. Trimming removed 2 bases from V and 5 bases from J, with 10 bases in between. CDR3 bases read: TGTGCCAGCTCACCAGCGAAGGGGGAAAACATT. This sequence encodes CASSPAKGENI. The full CDR3 reads CASSPAKGENIQYF.

As to this clone: The read terminates 3 residues before the CDR3 end, so the remaining end is supplied by the germline J gene. The chain carries TRBV5-4 and TRBJ2-2, with TRBD1 matching 10 bases. The V segment lost 2 bases and the J segment 6 bases; nucleotides outside the gene matches: 4. The CDR3 totals 15 residues. CDR1 and CDR2 from the germline V gene are SGHNT and YYREEE (reference sequence). The CDR3 DNA, read in part, is TGTGCCAGCAGCTTCGAAGGGACAGGGGCCGGGGAG. Residues: CASSFEGTGAGE. The entire CDR3 reads CASSFEGTGAGELFF.

Concerning this clone: The read terminates 3 residues before the CDR3 end, so the remaining end is supplied by the germline J gene. The genes are TRBV29-1 and TRBJ2-3; D remains unclear. The CDR3 runs to 12 residues. Germline lookup yields CDR1 SQVTM and CDR2 ANQGSEA. V lost 5 bases and J lost 0, with 6 bases in between. The chain's CDR3 is CSVNPSTDTQYF. Partial CDR3 DNA: TGCAGCGTTAATCCGAGCACAGATACG.